The 29 T cell receptor beta chains given below trace back to one sample, sequenced in a study of early T cells in non-severe SARS-CoV-2 infection. In TCRdb, the 5' RACE reads were re-called with MiXCR into one record per CDR3 protein. The sample has under 60,000 distinct CDR3 sequences; 9.4% are singletons. The sample in question was whole blood, obtained at baseline. The source is an adult who was a healthcare worker with PCR-confirmed SARS-CoV-2 infection or an uninfected control (not recorded which).

This clonotype was counted a few times. The chain combines TRBV20-1 with TRBJ2-2; 10 bases map to TRBD2. The V segment lost 6 bases and the J segment 2 bases; nucleotides outside the gene matches: 6. The CDR3 length is 15 residues. Germline assignment: CDR1 DFQATT and CDR2 SNEGSKA (reference sequence). CDR3 protein: CSAWTSGPNTGELFF. The CDR3 DNA sequence: TGCAGTGCGTGGACTAGCGGACCCAACACCGGGGAGCTGTTTTTT.

This clonotype was counted only a few times. The chain links TRBV2 to TRBJ2-1, with 9 positions matching TRBD1. Trimming at V came to 2 bases and at J to 9 bases, leaving 5 bases not matched to a gene. CDR1 is SNHLY, CDR2 FYNNEI, per germline. The CDR3 is made up of 14 amino acids. CDR3 in amino acids: CASSETGGRGEQFF. CDR3 DNA: TGTGCCAGCAGTGAAACAGGGGGCAGAGGTGAGCAGTTCTTC.

This clonotype was seen ten or more times. This chain joins TRBV12-3 or TRBV12-4 and TRBJ1-1; no definite D call. This CDR3 has 11 residues. V was cut by 6 bases and J by 2 bases, with 4 bases left in between. The CDR3 protein is CASSKNTEAFF. Written as DNA, the CDR3 is TGTGCCAGCAGCAAAAACACTGAAGCTTTCTTT.

V is TRBV27 and J is TRBJ2-2; D is unclear. Germline values: CDR1 MNHEY, CDR2 SMNVEV (reference sequence). The ends were cut back, 7 bases at V and 0 bases at J, with 12 bases in the middle. The CDR3 consists of 15 residues. The chain's CDR3 is CASTKWAANTGELFF. For the CDR3, the DNA is TGTGCCAGCACAAAATGGGCGGCGAACACCGGGGAGCTGTTTTTT.

V is TRBV28 and J is TRBJ2-7, with 9 bases that match TRBD2. The CDR3 loop spans 15 amino acids. Per germline, CDR1 MDHEN and CDR2 SYDVKM. V shed 5 bases, J shed 4 bases, and the junction held 9 bases outside the gene matches. CDR3 DNA: TGTGCCAGCAGTATATCGACTAGCGGTACATACGAGCAGTACTTC. This gives the protein CASSISTSGTYEQYF.

This clonotype showed up just a few times. The genes are TRBV10-1 and TRBJ1-1; D not resolved. V lost 2 bases and J 2 bases, leaving 9 bases between the germline ends. Per germline, CDR1 WNHNN and CDR2 SYGVQD (reference sequence). The CDR3 runs 14 residues. The CDR3 DNA reads TGCGCCAGCAGTGAGGGCAGGACCAACACTGAAGCTTTCTTT. As protein: CASSEGRTNTEAFF.

The CDR3 DNA reads as TGCGCCAGCAGCTTGGTAGGGACTATCGCAGATACGCAGTATTTT. It is translated as CASSLVGTIADTQYF. The chain recombines TRBV5-1 with TRBJ2-3; 7 nucleotides align to TRBD2. From germline, CDR1 is SGHRS and CDR2 YFSETQ. This CDR3 region has 15 residues. The V segment lost 0 bases and the J segment 4 bases; nucleotides outside the gene matches: 5.

In its sample, this clonotype was seen a few times. The chain joins TRBV20-1 to TRBJ2-6; 8 nucleotides align to TRBD1. Unmatched junction bases numbered 9, after V lost 5 bases and J lost 0 bases. CDR3 length: 17 residues. CDR1 is DFQATT, CDR2 SNEGSKA, per germline (reference sequence). The CDR3 region is CSASTGQALSGANVLTF. The CDR3 coding sequence is TGCAGTGCTTCAACGGGACAGGCCCTCTCTGGGGCCAACGTCCTGACTTTC.

J is TRBJ2-5 and V is TRBV11-2, with TRBD1 matching over 10 bases. Germline V lookup: CDR1 SGHAT, CDR2 FQNNGV. Losses at the gene ends were 5 bases for V and 4 bases for J; bases not matched to a gene: 7. The CDR3 loop spans 15 amino acids. CDR3 in DNA: TGTGCCAGCAGCCCAGAGGACAGGGGGGCAGAGACCCAGTACTTC. Protein: CASSPEDRGAETQYF.

This clonotype has a handful of counts. The V and J genes are TRBV7-2 and TRBJ2-6; 12 bases are shared with TRBD2. Germline V gives CDR1 SGHTA, CDR2 FQGNSA. The CDR3 has 19 amino acids. V lost 7 bases, J lost 1 base, and 11 bases stayed unmatched. CDR3 DNA: TGTGCCAGCACCAAAACCCTGCTAGCGGGAGGGTCTGGGGCCAACGTCCTGACTTTC. Residues: CASTKTLLAGGSGANVLTF.

The gene calls are TRBV11-2 and TRBJ1-4, with no clear D. V was pared by 2 bases and J by 5 bases, with 15 bases between. The germline V gene has CDR1 SGHAT and CDR2 FQNNGV. The CDR3 totals 16 residues. CDR3 DNA sequence: TGTGCCAGCAGCTTATTCGGTACCCTACGGAATGAAAAACTGTTTTTT. It codes for CASSLFGTLRNEKLFF. The whole variable domain, filled in from reference TRBV11-2 and TRBJ1-4, reads EAGVAQSPRYKIIEKRQSVAFWCNPISGHATLYWYQQILGQGPKLLIQFQNNGVVDDSQLPKDRFSAERLKGVDSTLKIQPAKLEDSAVYLCASSLFGTLRNEKLFFGSGTQLSVL.

This clonotype showed up just a few times. In DNA, the CDR3 is TGTGCCAGCAGTCGGAGGGCTAGCGGGAGTTTAACCGGGGAGCTGTTTTTT. Amino acids: CASSRRASGSLTGELFF. This chain joins TRBV2 and TRBJ2-2, with TRBD2 matching over 10 bases. Per germline, CDR1 SNHLY and CDR2 FYNNEI. The junction had 11 bases not matched to a gene; V was cut back by 5 bases and J by 5 bases. The CDR3 is made up of 17 amino acids.

This clonotype was detected ten times or more. V gene TRBV3-1 combines with J gene TRBJ2-3; D possibly corresponds to TRBD1 (6 bases). CDR1 is LGHDT and CDR2 is YNNKEL in the germline V gene (reference sequence). Trimming removed 2 bases from V and 9 bases from J, with 15 bases in between. The CDR3 runs to 14 residues. In DNA form, the CDR3 reads TGTGCCAGCAGCCAAAACCCGGACAGCCTAACGCAGTATTTT. Amino acid sequence: CASSQNPDSLTQYF.

This clonotype has ten or more counts. The J gene is TRBJ1-2, the V gene TRBV3-1, with unresolved D. The CDR3 sequence is 15 residues long. CDR1 and CDR2 (germline): LGHDT, YNNKEL (reference sequence). The ends were cut back, 2 bases at V and 6 bases at J, with 16 bases in the middle. Written as DNA, the CDR3 is TGTGCCAGCAGCCAACAGATAGGAGGCGCGGATGGCTACACCTTC. It specifies CASSQQIGGADGYTF.

This clonotype showed up many times. The chain employs TRBV29-1 and TRBJ2-5; a possible D gene is TRBD1 (6 bases). With 6 bases removed from V and 4 bases from J, the gap between germline ends came to 15 bases. Germline lookup yields CDR1 SQVTM and CDR2 ANQGSEA. This CDR3 contains 13 residues. CDR3 sequence (DNA): TGCAGCGTCATGGGGGCAGGTACAGAGACCCAGTACTTC. Translation gives CSVMGAGTETQYF.

This rearrangement joins TRBV5-8 to TRBJ1-5; D gene ambiguous. Trimming shortened V by 4 bases and J by 7 bases, and 21 bases separated the two germline ends. CDR1 and CDR2 (germline): SGHTS, YDEGEE. CDR3 length equals 16 residues. The CDR3 DNA reads as TGTGCCAGCAGCCCACAAAAGACTGGGAGTAACCAGCCCCAGCATTTT. It specifies CASSPQKTGSNQPQHF. Filled out from reference TRBV5-8 and TRBJ1-5, the complete variable domain reads EAGVTQSPTHLIKTRGQQATLRCSPISGHTSVYWYQQALGLGLQFLLWYDEGEERNRGNFPPRFSGRQFPNYSSELNVNALELEDSALYLCASSPQKTGSNQPQHFGDGTRLSIL.

The rearrangement joins TRBV6-6 to TRBJ2-5, with 7 bases identical to TRBD1. Per germline, CDR1 MNHNY and CDR2 SVGAGI (reference sequence). V shed 7 bases and J 4 bases; nucleotides not matched to a gene: 3. The CDR3 has 12 amino acids. The CDR3 bases are TGTGCCAGCATGAGACAGGGAGAGACCCAGTACTTC. Translated, it gives CASMRQGETQYF.

This clonotype has at least ten counts. This chain joins TRBV12-5 and TRBJ2-3, with D possibly TRBD2 on 5 matching bases. The CDR3 has 13 amino acids. V gave up 7 bases and J gave up 2 bases, with 10 bases separating them. Germline V gives CDR1 LGHNT, CDR2 FRNRAP. The CDR3 bases are TGTGCTAGTGCCACAGACTACACAGATACGCAGTATTTT. It codes for CASATDYTDTQYF.

The chain uses TRBV5-1 and TRBJ2-7, with 7 nucleotides matching TRBD1. The germline gives CDR1 SGHRS, CDR2 YFSETQ. There are 14 residues in the CDR3. V shed 3 bases and J 3 bases; nucleotides not matched to a gene: 6. The CDR3 protein is CASSWPGQNYEQYF. For the CDR3, the DNA is TGCGCCAGCAGCTGGCCGGGACAGAACTACGAGCAGTACTTC.

This clonotype was counted ten times or more. V usage is TRBV12-3 or TRBV12-4 and J usage is TRBJ1-3, with a tentative D call TRBD1 (5 bases). The CDR3 covers 15 residues. Between the trimmed V and J ends, which lost 6 bases and 0 bases, there was a span of 12 bases. The CDR3 bases are TGTGCCAGCAGACTGGGACGGTCCTCTGGAAACACCATATATTTT. It codes for CASRLGRSSGNTIYF.

This clonotype was seen at least ten times. This chain joins TRBV4-1 and TRBJ2-7; 8 bases fit TRBD2. This CDR3 comprises 16 residues. Germline V CDR1 and CDR2: MGHRA, YSYEKL. The V segment lost 0 bases and the J segment 4 bases; nucleotides outside the gene matches: 8. The CDR3 DNA follows: TGCGCCAGCAGCCAAGATCTAGCGGGTGCGGGGTACGAGCAGTACTTC. Translating it yields CASSQDLAGAGYEQYF.

The rearrangement uses TRBV7-2 and TRBJ1-1; TRBD1 might be the D (5 bases). Looked up from germline, CDR1 is SGHTA and CDR2 is FQGNSA. The CDR3 contains 14 residues. Trimming removed 1 base from V and 8 bases from J, with 14 bases in between. For the CDR3, the DNA is TGTGCCAGCAGCTTAGTGGGGGGACTACGGGAAGCTTTCTTT. Its translation: CASSLVGGLREAFF.

Many counts were recorded for this clonotype. V gene TRBV12-3 or TRBV12-4 combines with J gene TRBJ2-5; D perhaps matches TRBD1 (6 bases). The CDR3 runs to 16 residues. Deletions cut 4 bases from V and 4 bases from J, with 19 bases between. The CDR3 loop reads CASSSGQGIGAETQYF. Here the CDR3 DNA reads TGTGCCAGCAGTTCCGGGCAGGGGATTGGTGCAGAGACCCAGTACTTC.

The CDR3 bases are TGTGCCAGCACGGCAAGTAGCAATCAGCCCCAGCATTTT. It encodes CASTASSNQPQHF. The chain is built from TRBV6-1 and TRBJ1-5, with D unresolved. CDR3 length equals 13 residues. V lost 7 bases to trimming and J lost 0 bases, with 7 bases between them. Germline V lookup: CDR1 MNHNS, CDR2 SASEGT.

In this sample, this clonotype turned up many times. The chain joins TRBV4-1 to TRBJ2-4; D is ambiguous. V dropped 10 bases and J dropped 9 bases, with 25 bases sitting between them. CDR1 and CDR2 from the germline V gene are MGHRA and YSYEKL. The CDR3 is 15 residues long. The CDR3 sequence: CAINPRSQFFLIQYF. The CDR3 DNA follows: TGCGCCATCAACCCCCGGAGCCAGTTTTTTCTCATTCAGTACTTC.

The rearrangement uses TRBV29-1 and TRBJ2-3, with unresolved D. This CDR3 region has 10 residues. The germline V and J ends were trimmed by 8 bases and 2 bases, with 5 bases remaining between them. Germline CDR1 SQVTM, CDR2 ANQGSEA. In nucleotides, the CDR3 is TGCAGCACCGACACAGATACGCAGTATTTT. Translation gives CSTDTDTQYF.

CDR3 in amino acids: CSPGRLIADTQYF. CDR3 nucleotide sequence: TGCAGCCCAGGCAGGTTAATCGCAGATACGCAGTATTTT. The chain couples TRBV29-1 to TRBJ2-3, with no clear D. Between the trimmed V and J ends, which lost 8 bases and 4 bases, there was a span of 16 bases. Germline V gene data show CDR1 as SQVTM and CDR2 as ANQGSEA. This CDR3 contains 13 residues.

The CDR3 loop reads CSARDRAGTEAFF. The DNA for the CDR3 is TGCAGTGCTAGAGACAGGGCTGGCACTGAAGCTTTCTTT. The chain carries TRBV20-1 and TRBJ1-1, with a possible D match to TRBD1 (5 bases). Trimming cost V 0 bases and J 4 bases, with 9 bases left between them. CDR3 size: 13 residues. CDR1 is DFQATT and CDR2 is SNEGSKA in the germline V gene (reference sequence).

This clonotype came up many times. V usage is TRBV7-9 and J usage is TRBJ1-1; 9 positions agree with TRBD1. V gave up 2 bases and J gave up 9 bases; unmatched junction bases: 10. The CDR3 length is 15 residues. The germline gives CDR1 SEHNR, CDR2 FQNEAQ (reference sequence). CDR3 nucleotides: TGTGCCAGCAGCTTAAAGGAGGGACAGGGTGTTAAAGCTTTCTTT. It codes for CASSLKEGQGVKAFF.